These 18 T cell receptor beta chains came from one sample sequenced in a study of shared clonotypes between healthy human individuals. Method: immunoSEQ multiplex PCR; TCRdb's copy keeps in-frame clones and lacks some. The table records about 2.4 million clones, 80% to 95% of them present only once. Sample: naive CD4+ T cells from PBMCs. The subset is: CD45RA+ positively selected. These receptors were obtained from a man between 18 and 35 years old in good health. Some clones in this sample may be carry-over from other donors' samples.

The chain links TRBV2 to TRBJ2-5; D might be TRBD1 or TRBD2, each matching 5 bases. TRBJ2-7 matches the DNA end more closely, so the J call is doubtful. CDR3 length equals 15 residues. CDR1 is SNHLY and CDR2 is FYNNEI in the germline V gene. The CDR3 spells CASSPIGRGSYEQYF. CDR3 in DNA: TGTGCCAGCAGCCCAATAGGCCGGGGCTCGTACGAGCAGTACTTC.

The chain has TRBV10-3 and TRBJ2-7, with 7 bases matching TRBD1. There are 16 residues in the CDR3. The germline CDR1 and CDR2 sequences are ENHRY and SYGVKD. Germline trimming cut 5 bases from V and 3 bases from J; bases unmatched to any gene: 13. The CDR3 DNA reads TGTGCCATCAGTCGTATTCCGGGACAGTCGTACTACGAGCAGTACTTC. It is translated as CAISRIPGQSYYEQYF.

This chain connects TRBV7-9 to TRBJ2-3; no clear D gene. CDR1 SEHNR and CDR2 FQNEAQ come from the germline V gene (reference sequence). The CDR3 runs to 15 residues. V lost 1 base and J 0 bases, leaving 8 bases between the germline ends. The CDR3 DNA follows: TGTGCCAGCAGCTTAGGCCCTCACAGCACAGATACGCAGTATTTT. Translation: CASSLGPHSTDTQYF.

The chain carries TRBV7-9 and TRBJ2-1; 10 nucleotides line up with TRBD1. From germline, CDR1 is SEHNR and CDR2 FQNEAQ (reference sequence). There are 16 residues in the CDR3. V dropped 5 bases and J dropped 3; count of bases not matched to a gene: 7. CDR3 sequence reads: CASSQLRDRGYNEQFF. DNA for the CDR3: TGTGCCAGCAGCCAACTCCGGGACAGGGGCTACAATGAGCAGTTCTTC.

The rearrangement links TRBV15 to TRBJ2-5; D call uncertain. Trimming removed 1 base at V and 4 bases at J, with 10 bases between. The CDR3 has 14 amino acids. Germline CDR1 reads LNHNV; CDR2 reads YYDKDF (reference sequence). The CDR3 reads CATSRGSLAETQYF. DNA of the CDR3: TGTGCCACCAGCAGAGGGTCACTGGCAGAGACCCAGTACTTC.

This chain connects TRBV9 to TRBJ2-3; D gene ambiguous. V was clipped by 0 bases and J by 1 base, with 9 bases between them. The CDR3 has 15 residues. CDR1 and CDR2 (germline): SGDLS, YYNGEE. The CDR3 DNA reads TGTGCCAGCAGCGTAGAAGGATCCCGCACAGATACGCAGTATTTT. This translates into CASSVEGSRTDTQYF.

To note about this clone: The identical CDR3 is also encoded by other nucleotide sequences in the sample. The CDR3: CASSIVAGELFF. The CDR3 nucleotides read TGTGCCAGTAGTATAGTCGCCGGGGAGCTGTTTTTT. The gene calls are TRBV19 and TRBJ2-2; D is unresolved. This CDR3 contains 12 residues. Trimming removed 1 base from V and 6 bases from J, with 3 bases in between. CDR1 is LNHDA and CDR2 is SQIVND in the germline V gene (reference sequence).

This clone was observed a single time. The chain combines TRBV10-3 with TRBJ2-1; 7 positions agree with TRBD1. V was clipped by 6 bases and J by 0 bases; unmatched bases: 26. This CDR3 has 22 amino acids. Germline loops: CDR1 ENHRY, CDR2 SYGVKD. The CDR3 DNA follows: TGTGCCATCAGGATCCGGGACAGAGGCCTAATCCCCACCAGGAGCTCCTACAATGAGCAGTTCTTC. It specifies CAIRIRDRGLIPTRSSYNEQFF.

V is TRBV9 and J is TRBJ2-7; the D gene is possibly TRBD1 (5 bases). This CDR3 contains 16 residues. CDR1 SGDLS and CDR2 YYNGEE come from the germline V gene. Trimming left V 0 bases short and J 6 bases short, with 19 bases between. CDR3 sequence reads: CASSVAEAPIQGEQYF. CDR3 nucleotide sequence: TGTGCCAGCAGCGTAGCGGAAGCTCCGATCCAGGGCGAGCAGTACTTC.

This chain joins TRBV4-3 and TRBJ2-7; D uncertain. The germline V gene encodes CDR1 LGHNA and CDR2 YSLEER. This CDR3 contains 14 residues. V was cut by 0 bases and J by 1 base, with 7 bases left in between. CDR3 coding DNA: TGCGCCAGCAGCCAAGAGTGGCAGTCCTACGAGCAGTACTTC. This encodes CASSQEWQSYEQYF.

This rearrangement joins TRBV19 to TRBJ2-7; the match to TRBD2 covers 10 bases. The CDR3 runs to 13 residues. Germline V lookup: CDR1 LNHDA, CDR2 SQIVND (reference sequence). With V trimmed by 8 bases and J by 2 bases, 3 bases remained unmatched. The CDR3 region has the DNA TGTGCCAGTGGGCTAGCGGGGGCCTACGAGCAGTACTTC. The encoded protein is CASGLAGAYEQYF.

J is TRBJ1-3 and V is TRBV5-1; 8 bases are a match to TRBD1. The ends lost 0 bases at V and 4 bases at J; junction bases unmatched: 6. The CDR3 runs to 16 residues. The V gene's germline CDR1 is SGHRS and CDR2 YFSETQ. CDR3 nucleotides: TGCGCCAGCAGCTTGGCGCCAGGGGGCTCGGGAAACACCATATATTTT. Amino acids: CASSLAPGGSGNTIYF.

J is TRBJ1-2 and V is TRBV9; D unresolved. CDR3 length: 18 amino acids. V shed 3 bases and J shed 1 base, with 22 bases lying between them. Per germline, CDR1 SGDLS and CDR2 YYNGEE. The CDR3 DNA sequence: TGTGCCAGCAGCGAAGCGACATCGGGCAGGATCCATAACTATGGCTACACCTTC. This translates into CASSEATSGRIHNYGYTF.

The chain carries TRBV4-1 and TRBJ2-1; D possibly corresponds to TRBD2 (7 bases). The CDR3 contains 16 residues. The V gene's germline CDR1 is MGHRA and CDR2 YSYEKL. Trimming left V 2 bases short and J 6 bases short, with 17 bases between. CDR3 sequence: CASSQPPGGGGNEQFF. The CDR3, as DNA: TGCGCCAGCAGCCAACCACCGGGAGGAGGGGGCAATGAGCAGTTCTTC.

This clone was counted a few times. This CDR3 reads CASSASDSNQPQHF. The CDR3 nucleotides read TGTGCCAGCAGTGCTAGTGATAGCAATCAGCCCCAGCATTTT. This chain uses TRBV25-1 with TRBJ1-5, with D unresolved. Germline values: CDR1 MGHDK, CDR2 SYGVNS. This CDR3 is built from 14 residues. The V end was cut by 4 bases, the J end by 0 bases, with 7 bases between.

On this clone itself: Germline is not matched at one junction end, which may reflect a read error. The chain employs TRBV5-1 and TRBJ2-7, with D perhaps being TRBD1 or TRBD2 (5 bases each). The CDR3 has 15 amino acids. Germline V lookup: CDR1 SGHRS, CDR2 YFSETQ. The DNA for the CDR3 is TGCGCCAGCAGGTTGGGGACCGTCCATTCTTACGAGCAGTACTTC. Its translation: CASRLGTVHSYEQYF.

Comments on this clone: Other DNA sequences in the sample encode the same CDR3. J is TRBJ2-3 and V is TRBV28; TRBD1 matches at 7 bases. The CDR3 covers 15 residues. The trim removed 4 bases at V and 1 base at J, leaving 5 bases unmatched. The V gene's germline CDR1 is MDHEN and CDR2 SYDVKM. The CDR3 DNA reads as TGTGCCAGCAGTTCTACAGGGGAAGGCACAGATACGCAGTATTTT. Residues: CASSSTGEGTDTQYF.

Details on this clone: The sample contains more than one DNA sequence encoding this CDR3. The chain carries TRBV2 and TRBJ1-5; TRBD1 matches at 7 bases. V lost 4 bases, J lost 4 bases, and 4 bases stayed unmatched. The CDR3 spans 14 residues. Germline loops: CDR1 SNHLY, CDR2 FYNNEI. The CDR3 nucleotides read TGTGCCAGCAGTGGGACAGGAGGAAATCAGCCCCAGCATTTT. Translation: CASSGTGGNQPQHF.